Each of the 3 T cell receptor beta chains below was sequenced from the same sample in a study of vaccination effects on CD4 cells after COVID-19 (dated by TCRdb to 2021 to 2024). These receptors' antigens are unknown. In the ViraFEST assay, PBMC were stimulated with viral peptide pools, and TCR sequencing was then used to find antigen-specific CD4+ T cell clonotypes based on their expansion. After roughly 11 days of culture, CD4+ T cells were isolated with the EasySep CD4+ T cell isolation kit. Two doses of either the BNT162b2 or the mRNA-1273 mRNA SARS-CoV-2 vaccine were administered to participants. Library prep was done by the immunoSEQ multiplex PCR assay. TCRdb limited this immuneACCESS table to in-frame rearrangements with V and J called. A share of clones is missing; checked studies link under half to unresolved V genes, and the rest is unexplained. The sample has roughly 59,000 clones on record, about 78% of them singletons. 2% of the sample goes to the ten largest clones.

The source material was CD4+ T cells from PBMCs cultured with HCoV-OC43 spike peptides, sampled after COVID-19 vaccination. What the cell subset or site label conveys for this sample: HCoV-OC43 spike overlapping peptide pool stimulation. The receptor set was obtained from a human donor who received a COVID-19 vaccine.

J is TRBJ2-7 and V is TRBV7-2, with D maybe TRBD1 (6 bases). Germline CDR1 is SGHTA and CDR2 is FQGNSA. Trimming stripped 3 bases from V and 1 base from J, with 10 bases between. This CDR3 has 14 residues. The CDR3 DNA follows: TGTGCCAGCAGCTTTGGGGGACAATCCTACGAGCAGTACGTC. Protein: CASSFGGQSYEQYV.

V gene TRBV6-5 combines with J gene TRBJ1-1; D perhaps matches TRBD1 (5 bases). Germline V gene sequence: CDR1 MNHEY, CDR2 SVGAGI. CDR3 length equals 15 residues. Trimming took 8 bases from V and 2 from J, leaving 18 bases between them. The CDR3 spells CASLGTETLNTEAFF. CDR3 bases: TGTGCCAGCCTGGGGACCGAAACTCTCAACACTGAAGCTTTCTTT.

The chain carries TRBV7-8 and TRBJ2-3, with 8 bases lining up with TRBD1. Germline trimming cut 2 bases from V and 1 base from J; bases unmatched to any gene: 5. The CDR3 runs to 16 residues. Per the germline V gene, CDR1 is SGHVS and CDR2 is FQNEAQ. The chain's CDR3 is CASSLRDRLGTDTQYF. DNA for the CDR3: TGTGCCAGCAGCTTACGGGACAGGTTAGGCACAGATACGCAGTATTTT.